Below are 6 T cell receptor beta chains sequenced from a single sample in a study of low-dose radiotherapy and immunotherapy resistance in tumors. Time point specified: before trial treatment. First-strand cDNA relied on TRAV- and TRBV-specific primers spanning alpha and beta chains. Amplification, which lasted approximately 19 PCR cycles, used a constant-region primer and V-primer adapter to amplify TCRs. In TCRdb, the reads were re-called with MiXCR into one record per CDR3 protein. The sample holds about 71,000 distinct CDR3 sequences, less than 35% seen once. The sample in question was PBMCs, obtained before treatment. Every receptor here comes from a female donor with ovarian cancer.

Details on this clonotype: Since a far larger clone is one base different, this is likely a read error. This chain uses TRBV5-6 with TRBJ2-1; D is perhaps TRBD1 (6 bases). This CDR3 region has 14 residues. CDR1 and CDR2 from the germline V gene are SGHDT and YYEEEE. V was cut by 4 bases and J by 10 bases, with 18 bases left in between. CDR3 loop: CASSVRDIPYEQFF. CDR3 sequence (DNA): TGTGCCAGCAGCGTCCGGGACATACCCTACGAGCAGTTCTTC.

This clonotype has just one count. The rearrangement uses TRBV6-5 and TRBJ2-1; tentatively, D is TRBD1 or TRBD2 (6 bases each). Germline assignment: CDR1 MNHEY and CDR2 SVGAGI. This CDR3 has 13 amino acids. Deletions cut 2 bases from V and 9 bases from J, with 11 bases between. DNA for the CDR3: TGTGCCAGCAGTTACGAGGGGGGCGGTGAGCAGTTCTTC. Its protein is CASSYEGGGEQFF.

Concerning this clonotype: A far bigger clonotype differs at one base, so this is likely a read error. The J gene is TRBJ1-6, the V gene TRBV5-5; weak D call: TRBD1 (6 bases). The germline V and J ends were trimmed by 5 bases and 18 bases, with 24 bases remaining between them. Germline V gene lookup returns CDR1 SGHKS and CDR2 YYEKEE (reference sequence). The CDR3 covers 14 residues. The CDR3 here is CASRQDPTGTFTHF. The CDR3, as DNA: TGTGCCAGCAGGCAAGATCCAACAGGGACCTTTACCCACTTT.

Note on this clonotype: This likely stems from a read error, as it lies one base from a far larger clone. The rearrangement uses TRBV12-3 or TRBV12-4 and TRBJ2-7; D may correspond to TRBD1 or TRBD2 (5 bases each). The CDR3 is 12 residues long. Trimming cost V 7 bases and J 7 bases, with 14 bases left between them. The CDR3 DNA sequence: TGTGCCAGCAAGACAGACTACAATGAGCAGTACTTC. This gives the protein CASKTDYNEQYF.

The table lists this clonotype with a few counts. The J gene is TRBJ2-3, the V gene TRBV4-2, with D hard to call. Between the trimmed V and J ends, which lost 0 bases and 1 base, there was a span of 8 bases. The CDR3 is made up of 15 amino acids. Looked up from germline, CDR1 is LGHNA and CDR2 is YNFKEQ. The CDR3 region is CASSQDRTGTDTQYF. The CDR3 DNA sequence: TGTGCCAGCAGCCAAGATCGGACGGGCACAGATACGCAGTATTTT.

This CDR3 reads CASSFAIEKLFF. The CDR3 region has the DNA TGTGCCAGCAGTTTTGCGATTGAAAAACTGTTTTTT. The rearrangement links TRBV28 to TRBJ1-4, with D unresolved. The ends were cut back, 3 bases at V and 7 bases at J, with 6 bases in the middle. From germline, CDR1 is MDHEN and CDR2 SYDVKM. The CDR3 contains 12 residues.